The sequence of this TCR beta chain was determined in a study of blood T cell repertoires in COVID-19. Study overall: The United States, Italy and Spain supplied acute and convalescent COVID-19 samples.

Study processing details: Reference gene primer amplification yielded estimated nucleated cell counts. The assay was immunoSEQ multiplex PCR, and TCRdb's table has in-frame clones only and misses some. The DNA gave D and trimming, while V, J and clone size come from that table. Of about 310,000 clones in the sample, over 75% were seen once. Per germline, CDR1 SGDLS and CDR2 YYNGEE. This CDR3 comprises 14 residues. The V gene end was trimmed by 2 bases and the J gene end by 9 bases; junction bases not matched to a gene: 8. The receptor was isolated from a man in his forties or fifties with active or convalescent COVID-19. The chain links TRBV9 to TRBJ2-1, with TRBD2 identical over 7 bases. The specimen sequenced was peripheral blood. In DNA, the CDR3 is TGTGCCAGCAGCGTCGACACGAGGACTAGTGAGCAGTTCTTC. It yields the protein CASSVDTRTSEQFF.